This TCR beta chain stems from a study of shared clonotypes between healthy human individuals. Study background: Researchers assigned three CD4 naive, three CD4 memory, two CD8 naive and one CD8 memory plate to each donor.

Trimming removed 0 bases at V and 4 bases at J, with 10 bases between. The CDR3 totals 15 residues. CDR1 and CDR2 from the germline V gene are SGHTA and FQGNSA. Some clones are missing from TCRdb's copy, which holds only in-frame ones; the method was immunoSEQ multiplex PCR. The table records more than 850,000 clones, 75% to 85% of them present only once. It was into CD45RA+ naive and CD45RA-negative memory subsets that the CD4+ cells were split. The sample taken for sequencing was memory CD4+ T cells from PBMCs. Subset specified: CD45RA-negative fraction. This receptor was identified in a man aged 18 to 29 in good health. Some clones in this sample may be carry-over from other donors' samples. The chain employs TRBV7-2 and TRBJ1-3; D uncertain. This chain's CDR3 is CASSLAPYIGNTIYF. CDR3 nucleotide sequence: TGTGCCAGCAGCTTAGCGCCTTATATAGGAAACACCATATATTTT.